This entry is about one T cell receptor beta chain. Its antigen is not known. This CDR3 is 17 amino acids long. Germline CDR1 LNHDA, CDR2 SQIVND (reference sequence). The V gene end was trimmed by 2 bases and the J gene end by 1 base; junction bases not matched to a gene: 6. TCRdb keeps only in-frame clones here, not all; method: immunoSEQ multiplex PCR. Of roughly 92,000 clones in the sample, 70% to 90% were seen once. The data originate from a study of radiotherapy plus CTLA-4 blockade in lung cancer. At the level of the study: In less than 20% of patients, objective responses were seen; 30% to 35% had disease control.

Study results and caveats: Among blood TCR repertoires after radiotherapy plus ipilimumab, tumor-derived clones expanded.

The origin of this receptor is a human donor with non-small cell lung cancer who had a partial response to radiotherapy plus ipilimumab. The sample was peripheral blood, taken from a patient treated with radiotherapy plus ipilimumab. The chain links TRBV19 to TRBJ2-1, with TRBD2 identical over 9 bases. The DNA for the CDR3 is TGTGCCAGTAGTATATCTAGCGGGACTGGATCCTACAATGAGCAGTTCTTC. Encoded protein: CASSISSGTGSYNEQFF.